The 2 T cell receptor beta chains below were found in one sample sequenced in a study of T cell responses to AZD1222 COVID-19 vaccine. The repertoire was sequenced with immunoSEQ multiplex PCR; TCRdb's copy has only in-frame clones and lacks some. The sample records 160,000 or so clones, 92% being singletons. Sequenced here: peripheral blood, sampled on day 0 of MenACWY control vaccination. The receptors originated from an adult in good health.

DNA for the CDR3: TGTGCCAGCAGCCAAGGAATGGGATTACAGTACTTC. As protein: CASSQGMGLQYF. The rearrangement links TRBV3-1 (or the pseudogene TRBV3-2) to TRBJ2-5; no definite D call. Trimming removed 1 base from V and 11 bases from J, with 11 bases in between. The germline CDR1 and CDR2 sequences are LGHDT and YNNKEL (reference sequence). The CDR3 has 12 residues.

The rearrangement links TRBV24-1 to TRBJ2-7, with TRBD1 matching over 7 bases. Germline lookup yields CDR1 KGHDR and CDR2 SFDVKD. Trimming cost V 7 bases and J 4 bases; bases outside gene matches: 9. The CDR3 sequence is 14 residues long. Here the CDR3 DNA reads TGTGCCACCAGCGAGACAGGGCGGGTGTACGAGCAGTACTTC. Its protein product is CATSETGRVYEQYF.